One and the same sample provided the 5 T cell receptor beta chains below, sequenced in a study of blood T cells in healthy people across ages. Together with a sample-barcoded 5' primer, a J-beta primer mix was included in a second PCR lasting about 7 to 12 cycles. TCRdb fed the 5' RACE reads into MiXCR, producing one record per CDR3 protein. The repertoire holds about 1,500,000 distinct CDR3 sequences, with approximately 42% as singletons. The sample comprised blood. These receptors were taken from a woman aged 18-29 years in good health.

The V and J genes are TRBV7-9 and TRBJ2-2, with D perhaps TRBD1 (5 bases). The germline V and J ends were trimmed by 2 bases and 0 bases, with 16 bases remaining between them. Per germline, CDR1 SEHNR and CDR2 FQNEAQ (reference sequence). This CDR3 region has 18 residues. The CDR3 loop is CASSLRTLGSPNTGELFF. The CDR3 DNA reads as TGTGCCAGCAGCTTACGGACACTCGGTAGCCCGAACACCGGGGAGCTGTTTTTT.

This clonotype was seen only a few times. The chain combines TRBV6-5 with TRBJ1-5, with D unresolved. Trimming cost V 9 bases and J 4 bases, with 13 bases left between them. Germline assignment: CDR1 MNHEY and CDR2 SVGAGI. This CDR3 contains 13 residues. In DNA, the CDR3 is TGTGCCAGTAGGCCGGACTTTAATCAGCCCCAGCATTTT. Amino acid sequence: CASRPDFNQPQHF.

The chain combines TRBV7-8 with TRBJ2-7, with 8 bases lining up with TRBD2. Germline lookup yields CDR1 SGHVS and CDR2 FQNEAQ. With 5 bases clipped from V and 1 base from J, the junction kept 10 bases outside the gene matches. This CDR3 has 16 amino acids. CDR3 bases: TGTGCCAGCAGCCCTCCTCCCACTAGCGGTTCCTACGAGCAGTACTTC. It specifies CASSPPPTSGSYEQYF.

Many counts were recorded for this clonotype. The chain uses TRBV9 and TRBJ2-3, with 7 bases lining up with TRBD2. The CDR3 is 15 amino acids. Trimming took 6 bases from V and 2 from J; bases not matched to a gene: 9. Germline loops: CDR1 SGDLS, CDR2 YYNGEE. CDR3 sequence reads: CASTMGGTTTDTQYF. DNA of the CDR3: TGTGCCAGCACGATGGGGGGGACTACCACAGATACGCAGTATTTT.

V gene TRBV7-2 combines with J gene TRBJ2-5; D may be TRBD2 (5 bases). Near its end, the DNA agrees better with TRBJ2-7, so the J call may be wrong. The germline gives CDR1 SGHTA, CDR2 FQGNSA. There are 15 residues in the CDR3. This CDR3 is CASRPRDFNYVEQYF. CDR3 coding DNA: TGTGCCAGCAGGCCCCGGGATTTCAATTACGTCGAGCAGTACTTC.